This is a list of T cell receptor beta chains from one sample in a study of T cells in tumors after PD-1 blockade. Clones were read by immunoSEQ multiplex PCR, and TCRdb kept only the in-frame ones, dropping some. This sample has some 66,000 clones, with around two thirds found just once. The material sequenced was PBMCs, taken after anti-PD-1 treatment. The receptors shown here come from a human donor with basal cell carcinoma. Both conserved end residues are trimmed from each CDR3. Fields, in order: CDR3 protein, clone size, J gene, V gene. Rows give clone size only sometimes, using once, few, many, or a class for an expanded clone.

CDR3 protein: ASSQGISGYTDTQY
clone size: -
J gene: TRBJ2-3
V gene: TRBV4-1

CDR3 protein: ASSFRGQGALPEAF
clone size: -
J gene: TRBJ1-1
V gene: TRBV28

CDR3 protein: ASSFQVGDSYEQY
clone size: -
J gene: TRBJ2-7
V gene: TRBV7-2

CDR3 protein: ASSTTQNYGYT
clone size: once
J gene: TRBJ1-2
V gene: TRBV19

CDR3 protein: SASSQDGTDTQY
clone size: once
J gene: TRBJ2-3
V gene: TRBV20-1

CDR3 protein: ASSHRETQY
clone size: -
J gene: TRBJ2-5
V gene: TRBV7-8

CDR3 protein: ASSPPGGWSGEQY
clone size: -
J gene: TRBJ2-7
V gene: TRBV27

CDR3 protein: ASSPTSSANFAKNIQY
clone size: -
J gene: TRBJ2-4
V gene: TRBV28

CDR3 protein: ASSLGAGINSPLH
clone size: -
J gene: TRBJ1-6
V gene: TRBV5-1

CDR3 protein: AISAKTGANYEQY
clone size: few
J gene: TRBJ2-7
V gene: TRBV10-3

CDR3 protein: ASSTRTGSLSGANVLT
clone size: -
J gene: TRBJ2-6
V gene: TRBV9

CDR3 protein: ASSHSGVSTDTQY
clone size: -
J gene: TRBJ2-3
V gene: TRBV7-9

CDR3 protein: ATSAQGRTYNEQF
clone size: -
J gene: TRBJ2-1
V gene: TRBV15

CDR3 protein: ASSKDGSSYNEQF
clone size: few
J gene: TRBJ2-1
V gene: TRBV6-5

CDR3 protein: ATSRPSDGGRETQY
clone size: few
J gene: TRBJ2-5
V gene: TRBV15

CDR3 protein: ASSIRDFRRPFTGELF
clone size: -
J gene: TRBJ2-2
V gene: TRBV3-1/TRBV3-2

CDR3 protein: ASSLTRGVGNEQF
clone size: -
J gene: TRBJ2-1
V gene: TRBV19

CDR3 protein: ASSLMGEPQGYT
clone size: -
J gene: TRBJ1-2
V gene: TRBV4-1